This TCR beta chain was captured in a study of CXCR3-negative and CXCR3-positive naive CD8 T cells. Findings and limits, study-wide: TRB CDR3s were more hydrophobic in CXCR3-positive than in CXCR3-negative naive cells. Surface CD5 matched across naive subsets, and TRB CDR3 properties served to infer TCR strength.

The CDR3 length is 14 residues. Germline V gives CDR1 MDHEN, CDR2 SYDVKM. Points on this clonotype: Antigen specificity is unknown.

Within the CD8+ T cell compartment, naive cells were CD45RO-CCR7+CD27+CD95-. 5' RACE with UMI labels generated the TRB cDNA libraries. After re-calling the 5' RACE reads, TCRdb lists one entry per CDR3 protein, DNA absent. In all, the sample yields approximately 65,000 distinct CDR3 sequences. The sequence was collected from a human donor in good health. Some clones in this sample may be carry-over from other donors' samples. Source material: naive CXCR3+ CD8+ T cells from blood. Subset given: CD45RO-CCR7+CD27+CD95- naive CD8+ T cells expressing CXCR3 (TNR3+). J is TRBJ1-6 and V is TRBV28; TCRdb names TRBD1, which stays unverified in the absence of DNA. The CDR3 sequence: CASSSPRGMSPLHF.